A single sample is the source of the 16 T cell receptor beta chains below, sequenced in a study of blood T cell repertoires in COVID-19. The assay was immunoSEQ multiplex PCR, and TCRdb's table has in-frame clones only and misses some. The data hold 190,000 or so clones, with roughly 80% observed a single time. The specimen sequenced was PBMCs or T cells enriched from blood (not recorded which). The receptors here all came from a man aged 35 to 55 who had recovered from COVID-19.

The V gene is TRBV10-3, the J gene TRBJ2-7; 10 bases fit TRBD2. V lost 2 bases and J lost 6; bases outside the gene matches: 4. Germline values: CDR1 ENHRY, CDR2 SYGVKD. This CDR3 region has 14 residues. The chain's CDR3 is CAISEGLADLEQYF. The DNA for the CDR3 is TGTGCCATCAGTGAGGGACTAGCGGACCTCGAGCAGTACTTC.

This clone was found once. The CDR3 reads CASSDLSGTGSETQYF. The CDR3 DNA reads as TGTGCCAGCAGTGACCTCTCCGGGACAGGGAGCGAGACCCAGTACTTC. The J gene is TRBJ2-5, the V gene TRBV2, with 9 bases matching TRBD1. Germline V lookup: CDR1 SNHLY, CDR2 FYNNEI. The trim removed 3 bases at V and 5 bases at J, leaving 10 bases unmatched. CDR3 length: 16 residues. The whole variable domain, remainder taken from reference TRBV2 and TRBJ2-5, is EPEVTQTPSHQVTQMGQEVILRCVPISNHLYFYWYRQILGQKVEFLVSFYNNEISEKSEIFDDQFSVERPDGSNFTLKIRSTKLEDSAMYFCASSDLSGTGSETQYFGPGTRLLVL.

In regard to this clone: The junction shows a germline mismatch at one end, possibly a read error. This chain connects TRBV11-1 to TRBJ1-2; D is perhaps TRBD1 (5 bases). The CDR3 is made up of 12 amino acids. Germline CDR1 reads SGHAT; CDR2 reads FQDESV (reference sequence). CDR3 coding DNA: TGTGCCAGCAGCTTAGTTGATCGGGGGATCACGTTC. Translation gives CASSLVDRGITF.

The chain joins TRBV21-1 to TRBJ2-7; the D segment call TRBD1 is taken from the table without a DNA check. TRBV21-1 is a documented pseudogene. This CDR3 is built from 13 residues. The CDR3 protein is CASRTGEAWEQYV. The CDR3 nucleotides are TGTGCCAGCAGAACAGGGGAGGCCTGGGAGCAGTACGTC.

Concerning this clone itself: The DNA is omitted, as the CDR3 cannot be located on it reliably, and the CDR3 follows TCRdb's listing. This chain links TRBV5-6 with TRBJ2-1; no DNA check was done on the table's D call, TRBD1. CDR1 and CDR2 (germline): SGHDT, YYEEEE. The length of the CDR3 is 17 amino acids, counting both ends. CDR3 sequence: CASSSSLRRGAYNEQFF.

The table lists this clone with a few counts. The chain couples TRBV7-9 to TRBJ2-2; D may correspond to TRBD1 or TRBD2 (5 bases each). Trimming took off 7 bases at V and 2 bases at J, with 11 bases between the two ends. The CDR3 length is 14 residues. The germline V gene encodes CDR1 SEHNR and CDR2 FQNEAQ (reference sequence). CDR3 amino acids: CASTTDYNTGELFF. Written as DNA, the CDR3 is TGTGCCAGCACGACAGACTATAACACCGGGGAGCTGTTTTTT.

This chain uses TRBV6-5 with TRBJ1-6; D is perhaps TRBD1 (5 bases). The length of the CDR3 is 15 residues. CDR1 MNHEY and CDR2 SVGAGI come from the germline V gene. V was cut by 3 bases and J by 10 bases, with 16 bases left in between. The CDR3 loop is CASSYQGPDLSPLHF. DNA for the CDR3: TGTGCCAGCAGTTATCAGGGTCCCGACCTCTCACCCCTCCACTTT.

The V and J genes are TRBV3-1 (or the pseudogene TRBV3-2) and TRBJ2-7; the D is unclear. Trimming took off 2 bases at V and 5 bases at J, with 10 bases between the two ends. Germline CDR1 LGHDT, CDR2 YNNKEL (reference sequence). The CDR3 spans 13 residues. The DNA of the CDR3 is TGTGCCAGCAGCCAATCGGGTGGCGACGAGCAGTACGTC. This codes for CASSQSGGDEQYV.

This chain joins TRBV2 and TRBJ1-5; 9 nucleotides agree with TRBD1. J was trimmed by 0 bases and V by 6 bases; bases with no gene match: 9. The CDR3 length is 17 residues. CDR1 SNHLY and CDR2 FYNNEI come from the germline V gene. CDR3 region: CASRAGQGTSSNQPQHF. DNA of the CDR3: TGTGCCAGCAGGGCCGGACAGGGGACGAGTAGCAATCAGCCCCAGCATTTT.

The CDR3 DNA follows: TGTGCCAGCACCCCCGACAGGGGGATAGTCGAGCAGTACGTC. Translation: CASTPDRGIVEQYV. The chain is built from TRBV6-1 and TRBJ2-7, with 9 bases aligning to TRBD1. Germline V gene sequence: CDR1 MNHNS, CDR2 SASEGT. Losses at the gene ends were 7 bases for V and 6 bases for J; bases not matched to a gene: 10. The CDR3 has 14 residues.

This chain uses TRBV5-1 with TRBJ2-7; 11 bases are shared with TRBD1. After removal of 0 bases from V and 3 bases from J, the junction contained 2 bases not matched to a gene. The CDR3 is 15 residues long. Germline lookup yields CDR1 SGHRS and CDR2 YFSETQ. Here the CDR3 reads CASSLAGTGGYEQYF. CDR3 coding DNA: TGCGCCAGCAGCTTGGCCGGGACAGGGGGCTACGAGCAGTACTTC.

This chain links TRBV21-1 with TRBJ2-5; the table's D gene call, TRBD1, was not cross checked with the DNA. TRBV21-1 is designated a pseudogene. The CDR3 extends over 15 amino acids. CDR3 amino acids: CASSKVSQIEETQYF. The CDR3 DNA follows: TGTGCCAGCAGCAAAGTGTCACAAATCGAAGAGACCCAGTACTTC.

A few counts support this clone. This chain links TRBV28 with TRBJ1-2; 7 bases are a match to TRBD1. The J segment lost 4 bases and the V segment lost 1 base, leaving 9 bases of the junction unmatched. The CDR3 covers 16 residues. The germline V gene encodes CDR1 MDHEN and CDR2 SYDVKM. CDR3 sequence reads: CASSLLRTGDSYGYTF. The DNA for the CDR3 is TGTGCCAGCAGTTTATTACGTACAGGGGATAGCTATGGCTACACCTTC.

Here the CDR3 reads CAWSVEGTGTYEQYF. CDR3 DNA: TGTGCCTGGAGTGTGGAGGGGACAGGGACATACGAGCAGTACTTC. The gene calls are TRBV30 and TRBJ2-7, with TRBD1 matching over 9 bases. This CDR3 has 15 amino acids. The ends lost 0 bases at V and 4 bases at J; junction bases unmatched: 7. CDR1 and CDR2 (germline): GTSNPN, SVGIG (reference sequence).

This chain uses TRBV9 with TRBJ1-1; 8 nucleotides match TRBD1. Unmatched junction bases numbered 13, after V lost 4 bases and J lost 2 bases. Looked up from germline, CDR1 is SGDLS and CDR2 is YYNGEE. The CDR3 is made up of 17 amino acids. DNA of the CDR3: TGTGCCAGCAGCCCTATTCAGGGGGCCTTAAGTAACACTGAAGCTTTCTTT. Protein product: CASSPIQGALSNTEAFF. Supplemented by reference TRBV9 and TRBJ1-1, the full variable domain reads DSGVTQTPKHLITATGQRVTLRCSPRSGDLSVYWYQQSLDQGLQFLIQYYNGEERAKGNILERFSAQQFPDLHSELNLSSLELGDSALYFCASSPIQGALSNTEAFFGQGTRLTVV.

The rearrangement joins TRBV11-3 to TRBJ1-1; weak D call: TRBD1 (5 bases). V shed 0 bases and J shed 0 bases, with 8 bases lying between them. This CDR3 is 15 amino acids long. Germline CDR1 and CDR2: SGHNT and YENEEA. The CDR3 coding sequence is TGTGCCAGCAGCTTAGACCCGGGGGTGAACACTGAAGCTTTCTTT. Its translation: CASSLDPGVNTEAFF. The full variable domain, in which reference TRBV11-3 and TRBJ1-1 provide the parts outside the CDR3, is EAGVVQSPRYKIIEKKQPVAFWCNPISGHNTLYWYLQNLGQGPELLIRYENEEAVDDSQLPKDRFSAERLKGVDSTLKIQPAELGDSAVYLCASSLDPGVNTEAFFGQGTRLTVV.